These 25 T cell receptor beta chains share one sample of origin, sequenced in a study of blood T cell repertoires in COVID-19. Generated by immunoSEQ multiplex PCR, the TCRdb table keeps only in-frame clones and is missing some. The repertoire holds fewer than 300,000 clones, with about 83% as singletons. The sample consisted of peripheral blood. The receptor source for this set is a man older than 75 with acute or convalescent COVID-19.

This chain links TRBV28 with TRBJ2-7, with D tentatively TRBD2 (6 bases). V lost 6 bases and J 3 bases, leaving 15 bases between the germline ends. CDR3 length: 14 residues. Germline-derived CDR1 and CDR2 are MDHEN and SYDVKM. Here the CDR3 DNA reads TGTGCCAGCAGCGCCGGGACTGTACGCTACGAGCAGTACTTC. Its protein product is CASSAGTVRYEQYF.

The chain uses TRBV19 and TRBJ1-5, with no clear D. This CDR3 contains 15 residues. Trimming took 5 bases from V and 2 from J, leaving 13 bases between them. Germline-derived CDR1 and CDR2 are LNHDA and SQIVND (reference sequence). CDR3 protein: CASSASFGGNQPQHF. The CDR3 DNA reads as TGTGCCAGTAGTGCCAGTTTCGGGGGCAATCAGCCCCAGCATTTT.

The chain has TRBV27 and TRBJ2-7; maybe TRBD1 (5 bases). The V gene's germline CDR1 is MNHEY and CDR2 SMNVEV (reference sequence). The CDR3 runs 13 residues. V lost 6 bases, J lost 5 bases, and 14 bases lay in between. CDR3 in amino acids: CASRSDKTHEQYF. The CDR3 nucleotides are TGTGCCAGCAGATCGGACAAGACCCACGAGCAGTACTTC.

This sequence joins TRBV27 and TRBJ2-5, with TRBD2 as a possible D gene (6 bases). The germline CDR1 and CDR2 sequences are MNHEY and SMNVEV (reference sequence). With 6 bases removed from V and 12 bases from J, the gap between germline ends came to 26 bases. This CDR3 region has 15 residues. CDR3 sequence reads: CASRILGLPILPEYF. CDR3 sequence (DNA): TGTGCCAGCAGAATCCTGGGACTGCCGATACTTCCCGAGTACTTC.

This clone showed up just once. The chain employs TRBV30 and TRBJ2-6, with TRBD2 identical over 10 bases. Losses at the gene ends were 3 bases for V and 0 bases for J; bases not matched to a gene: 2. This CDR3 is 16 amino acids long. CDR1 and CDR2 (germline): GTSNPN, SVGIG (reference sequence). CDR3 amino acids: CAWRLAGFSGANVLTF. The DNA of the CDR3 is TGTGCCTGGAGACTAGCGGGGTTCTCTGGGGCCAACGTCCTGACTTTC.

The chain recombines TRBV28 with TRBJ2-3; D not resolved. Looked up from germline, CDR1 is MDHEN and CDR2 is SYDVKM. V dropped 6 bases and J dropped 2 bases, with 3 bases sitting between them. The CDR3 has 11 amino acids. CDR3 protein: CASRYTDTQYF. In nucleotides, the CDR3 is TGTGCCAGCAGGTACACAGATACGCAGTATTTT.

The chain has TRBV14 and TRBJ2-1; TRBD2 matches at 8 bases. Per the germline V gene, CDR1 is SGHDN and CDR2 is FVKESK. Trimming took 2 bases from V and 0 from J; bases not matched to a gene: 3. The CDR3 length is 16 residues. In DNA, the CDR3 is TGTGCCAGCAGCCAAACAAGCGGGAGCTCCTACAATGAGCAGTTCTTC. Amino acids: CASSQTSGSSYNEQFF.

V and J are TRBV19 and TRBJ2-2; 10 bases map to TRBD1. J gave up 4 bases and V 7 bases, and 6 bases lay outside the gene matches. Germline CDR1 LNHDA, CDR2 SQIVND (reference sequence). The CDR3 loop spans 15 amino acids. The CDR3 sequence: CASIVRDRGTGELFF. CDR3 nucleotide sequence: TGTGCCAGTATTGTCCGGGACAGGGGCACCGGGGAGCTGTTTTTT.

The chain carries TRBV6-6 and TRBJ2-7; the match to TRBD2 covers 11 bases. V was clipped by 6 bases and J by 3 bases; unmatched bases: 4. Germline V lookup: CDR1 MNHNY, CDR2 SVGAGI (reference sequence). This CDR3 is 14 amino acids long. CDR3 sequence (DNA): TGTGCCAGCAGCGAGGGACTAGCGGTCTACGAGCAGTACTTC. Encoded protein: CASSEGLAVYEQYF.

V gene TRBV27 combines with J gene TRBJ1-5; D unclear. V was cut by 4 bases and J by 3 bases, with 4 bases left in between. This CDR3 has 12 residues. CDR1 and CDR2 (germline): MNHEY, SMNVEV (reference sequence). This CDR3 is CASSSVNQPQHF. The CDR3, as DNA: TGTGCCAGCAGTTCCGTCAATCAGCCCCAGCATTTT.

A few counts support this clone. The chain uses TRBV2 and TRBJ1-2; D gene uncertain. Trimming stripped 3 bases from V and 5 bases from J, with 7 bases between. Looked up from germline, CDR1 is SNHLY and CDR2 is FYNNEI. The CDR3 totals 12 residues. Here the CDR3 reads CASSDPRYGYTF. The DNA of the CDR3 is TGTGCCAGCAGTGATCCCAGATATGGCTACACCTTC.

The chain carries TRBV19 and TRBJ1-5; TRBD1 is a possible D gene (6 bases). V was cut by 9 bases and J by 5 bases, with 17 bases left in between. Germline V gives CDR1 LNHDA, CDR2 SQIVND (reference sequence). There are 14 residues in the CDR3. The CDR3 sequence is CASVRGGGDQPQHF. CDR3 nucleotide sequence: TGTGCCAGCGTTCGGGGAGGGGGGGATCAGCCCCAGCATTTT.

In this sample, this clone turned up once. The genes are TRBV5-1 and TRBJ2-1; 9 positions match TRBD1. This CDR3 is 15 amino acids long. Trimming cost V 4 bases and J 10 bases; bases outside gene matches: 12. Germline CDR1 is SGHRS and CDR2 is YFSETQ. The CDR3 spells CASSPGQGSFLEQFF. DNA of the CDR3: TGCGCCAGCAGCCCGGGACAGGGTAGTTTCTTGGAGCAGTTCTTC.

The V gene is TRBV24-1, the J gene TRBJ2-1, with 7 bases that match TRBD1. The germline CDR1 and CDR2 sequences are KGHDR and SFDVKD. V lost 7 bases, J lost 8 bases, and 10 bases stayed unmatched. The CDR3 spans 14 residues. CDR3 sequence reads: CATRKTGEGDEQFF. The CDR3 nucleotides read TGTGCCACCAGGAAAACAGGGGAAGGAGATGAGCAGTTCTTC.

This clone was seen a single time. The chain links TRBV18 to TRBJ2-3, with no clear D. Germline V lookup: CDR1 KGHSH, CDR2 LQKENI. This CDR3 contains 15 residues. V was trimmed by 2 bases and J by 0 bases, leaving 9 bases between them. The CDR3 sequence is CASSPGQRSTDTQYF. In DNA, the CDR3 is TGTGCCAGCTCACCAGGCCAGCGAAGCACAGATACGCAGTATTTT.

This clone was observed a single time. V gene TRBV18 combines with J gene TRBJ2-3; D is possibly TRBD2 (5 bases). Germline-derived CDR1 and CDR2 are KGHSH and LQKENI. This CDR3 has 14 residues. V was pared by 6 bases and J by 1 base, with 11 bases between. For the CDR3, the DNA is TGTGCCAGCTCCCGAAACGGGGGCACAGATACGCAGTATTTT. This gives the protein CASSRNGGTDTQYF. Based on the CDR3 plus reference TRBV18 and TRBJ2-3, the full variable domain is NAGVMQNPRHLVRRRGQEARLRCSPMKGHSHVYWYRQLPEEGLKFMVYLQKENIIDESGMPKERFSAEFPKEGPSILRIQQVVRGDSAAYFCASSRNGGTDTQYFGPGTRLTVL.

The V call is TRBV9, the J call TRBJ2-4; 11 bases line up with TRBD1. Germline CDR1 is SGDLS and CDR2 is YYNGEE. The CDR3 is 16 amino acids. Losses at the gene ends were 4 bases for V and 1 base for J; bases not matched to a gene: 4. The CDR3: CASSTGTGGAKNIQYF. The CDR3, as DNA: TGTGCCAGCAGCACCGGGACAGGGGGGGCCAAAAACATTCAGTACTTC.

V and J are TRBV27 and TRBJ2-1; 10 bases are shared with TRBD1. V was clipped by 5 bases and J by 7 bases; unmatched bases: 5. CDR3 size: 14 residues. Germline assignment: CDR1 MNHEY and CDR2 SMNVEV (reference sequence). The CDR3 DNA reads TGTGCCAGCAGTCAGGGACAGGGGTGGAATGAGCAGTTCTTC. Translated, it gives CASSQGQGWNEQFF.

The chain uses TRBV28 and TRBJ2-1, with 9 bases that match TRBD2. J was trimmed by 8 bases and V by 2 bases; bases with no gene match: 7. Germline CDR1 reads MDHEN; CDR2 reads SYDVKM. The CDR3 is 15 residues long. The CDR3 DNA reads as TGTGCCAGCAGTTTAGGGGCTAGCGGGATTCATGAGCAGTTCTTC. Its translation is CASSLGASGIHEQFF.

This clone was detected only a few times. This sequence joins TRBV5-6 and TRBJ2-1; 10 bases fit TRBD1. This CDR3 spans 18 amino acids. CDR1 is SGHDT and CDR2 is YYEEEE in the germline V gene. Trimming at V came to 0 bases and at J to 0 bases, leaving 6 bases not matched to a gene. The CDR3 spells CASSLGQGAWSSYNEQFF. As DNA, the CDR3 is TGTGCCAGCAGCTTGGGACAGGGGGCGTGGAGCTCCTACAATGAGCAGTTCTTC. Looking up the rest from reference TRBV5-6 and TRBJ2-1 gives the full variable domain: DAGVTQSPTHLIKTRGQQVTLRCSPKSGHDTVSWYQQALGQGPQFIFQYYEEEERQRGNFPDRFSGHQFPNYSSELNVNALLLGDSALYLCASSLGQGAWSSYNEQFFGPGTRLTVL.

The CDR3 sequence is CASSLAGRMPIAGGHYEQYF. Here the CDR3 DNA reads TGCGCCAGCAGCTTGGCCGGGCGAATGCCCATAGCGGGAGGACACTACGAGCAGTACTTC. The V call is TRBV5-1, the J call TRBJ2-7; TRBD2 aligns across 10 bases. Germline values: CDR1 SGHRS, CDR2 YFSETQ. After removal of 0 bases from V and 3 bases from J, the junction contained 18 bases not matched to a gene. CDR3 length equals 20 residues.

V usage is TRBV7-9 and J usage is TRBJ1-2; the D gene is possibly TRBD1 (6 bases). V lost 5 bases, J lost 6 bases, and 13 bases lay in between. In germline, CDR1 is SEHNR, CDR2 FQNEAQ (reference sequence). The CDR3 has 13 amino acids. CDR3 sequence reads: CASSPRDTHGYTF. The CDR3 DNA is TGTGCCAGCAGCCCCCGGGACACACATGGCTACACCTTC.

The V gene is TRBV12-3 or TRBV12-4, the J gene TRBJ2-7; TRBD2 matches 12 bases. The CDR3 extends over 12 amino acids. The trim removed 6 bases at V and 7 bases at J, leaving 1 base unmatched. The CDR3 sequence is CASRTSGGEQYF. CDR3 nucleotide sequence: TGTGCCAGCAGAACTAGCGGGGGGGAGCAGTACTTC.

Written as DNA, the CDR3 is TGCGCCAGCAGCCAACAGACACAGGGGACCTATGGCTACACCTTC. It is translated as CASSQQTQGTYGYTF. The chain has TRBV4-1 and TRBJ1-2; TRBD1 matches at 7 bases. V lost 2 bases and J lost 4; bases outside the gene matches: 7. CDR1 and CDR2 (germline): MGHRA, YSYEKL. There are 15 residues in the CDR3.

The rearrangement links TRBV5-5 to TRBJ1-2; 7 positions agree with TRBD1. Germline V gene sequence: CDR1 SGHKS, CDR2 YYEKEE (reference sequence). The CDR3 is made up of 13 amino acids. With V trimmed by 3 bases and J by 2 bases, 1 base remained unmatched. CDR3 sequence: CASSSGQNYGYTF. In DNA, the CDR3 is TGTGCCAGCAGCTCGGGACAGAACTATGGCTACACCTTC.